This TCR beta chain appears in the sequencing data of a study of glioma-infiltrating T cells. Whole-study findings and limits: Gliomas, especially low-grade, showed above-expected tissue-blood divergence; non-neoplastic patients showed below. Only very few CDR3 sequences appeared in both tissue and blood.

This clonotype was counted ten times or more. Its matching antigen is unknown. Amplification of TCR alpha and beta CDR3 regions from RNA used iRepertoire nested multiplex PCR. For one-step reverse transcription and amplification, 100-400 ng of tissue mRNA or PBMC total RNA was used. TCRdb re-derived calls from the multiplex PCR reads in MiXCR, one entry per CDR3 protein. In the table there are tens of thousands of distinct CDR3 sequences, roughly 37% of which are singletons. The CDR3 runs 15 residues. The trim removed 4 bases at V and 6 bases at J, leaving 10 bases unmatched. Germline V gene sequence: CDR1 SGHDN, CDR2 FVKESK.

This sequence joins TRBV14 and TRBJ2-3; TRBD1 matches at 7 bases. Sequencing input: glioma tissue, nonneoplastic brain tissue, or PBMCs (not recorded which). The TCR sequence derives from a human donor with low-grade glioma or glioblastoma, undergoing nonglioma brain surgery, or in good health (not recorded which). CDR3 in DNA: TGTGCCAGCAGCCCCGCCGACAGGGCGGCGGATACGCAGTATTTT. Its protein is CASSPADRAADTQYF.